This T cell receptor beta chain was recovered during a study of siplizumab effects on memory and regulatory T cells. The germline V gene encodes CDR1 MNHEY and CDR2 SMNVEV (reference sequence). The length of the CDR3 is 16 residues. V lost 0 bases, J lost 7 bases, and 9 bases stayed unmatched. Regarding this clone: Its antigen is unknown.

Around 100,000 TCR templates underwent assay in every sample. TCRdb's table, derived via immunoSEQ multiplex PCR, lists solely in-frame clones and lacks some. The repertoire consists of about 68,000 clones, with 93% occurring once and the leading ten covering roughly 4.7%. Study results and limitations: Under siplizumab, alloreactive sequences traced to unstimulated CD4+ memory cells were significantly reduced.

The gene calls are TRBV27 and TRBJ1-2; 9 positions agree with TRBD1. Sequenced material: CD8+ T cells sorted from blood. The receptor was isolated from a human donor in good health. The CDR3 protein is CASSLSATGGGGGYTF. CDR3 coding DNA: TGTGCCAGCAGTTTATCCGCCACAGGGGGCGGAGGTGGCTACACCTTC.